The next 17 T cell receptor beta chains were all read from a single sample in a study of OX40 agonist ivuxolimab in advanced cancers. Here immunoSEQ multiplex PCR was the method, and the copy in TCRdb shows in-frame clones only, minus some. The repertoire holds approximately 86,000 clones, with around 90% as singletons. Sequenced here: CD4+ or CD8+ T cells sorted from blood, sampled in a trial of the OX40 agonist ivuxolimab. These receptors all stem from an adult with an advanced solid tumor such as melanoma, head and neck, liver or kidney cancer.

This clone has only one observation. V usage is TRBV2 and J usage is TRBJ1-5; D is ambiguous. Germline V gives CDR1 SNHLY, CDR2 FYNNEI. Trimming removed 6 bases from V and 0 bases from J, with 9 bases in between. The CDR3 is 14 residues long. The CDR3 DNA is TGTGCCAGCAGCTACGGCCGTAGCAATCAGCCCCAGCATTTT. Its translation is CASSYGRSNQPQHF.

This chain connects TRBV4-1 to TRBJ2-5; D is ambiguous. Per the germline V gene, CDR1 is MGHRA and CDR2 is YSYEKL. V gave up 3 bases and J gave up 8 bases, with 16 bases separating them. The CDR3 extends over 14 amino acids. The CDR3 protein is CASSQFDWFSTQYF. In DNA, the CDR3 is TGCGCCAGCAGCCAGTTTGACTGGTTTTCAACCCAGTACTTC.

J is TRBJ2-3 and V is TRBV11-2; D possibly corresponds to TRBD1 (5 bases). The germline CDR1 and CDR2 sequences are SGHAT and FQNNGV. The CDR3 extends over 14 amino acids. V lost 3 bases and J 4 bases, leaving 11 bases between the germline ends. This CDR3 is CASSLGLAADTQYF. Here the CDR3 DNA reads TGTGCCAGCAGCTTGGGGCTGGCAGCAGATACGCAGTATTTT.

This clone was observed once. The chain employs TRBV27 and TRBJ2-1; 12 positions agree with TRBD2. The CDR3 loop spans 15 amino acids. CDR1 MNHEY and CDR2 SMNVEV come from the germline V gene (reference sequence). V was pared by 5 bases and J by 3 bases, with 2 bases of the junction left unmatched. CDR3 region: CASSRLAGVYNEQFF. For the CDR3, the DNA is TGTGCCAGCAGTCGACTAGCGGGAGTCTACAATGAGCAGTTCTTC.

The chain couples TRBV6-6 to TRBJ2-5; 8 positions match TRBD2. Germline V gene data show CDR1 as MNHNY and CDR2 as SVGAGI (reference sequence). With V trimmed by 7 bases and J by 1 base, 11 bases remained unmatched. This CDR3 is 16 amino acids long. The CDR3 here is CASTNGGVEVQETQYF. The CDR3 region has the DNA TGTGCCAGCACAAACGGGGGGGTCGAGGTCCAAGAGACCCAGTACTTC.

The V and J genes are TRBV28 and TRBJ2-7; no firm D call. Germline V CDR1 and CDR2: MDHEN, SYDVKM. The CDR3 is made up of 17 amino acids. The V and J ends lost 3 bases and 3 bases respectively, with 21 bases between them. CDR3 sequence (DNA): TGTGCCAGCAGTTTGATTGAATGGGCAGGCCTACTCTACGAGCAGTACTTC. Residues: CASSLIEWAGLLYEQYF. The variable domain in full, completed from reference TRBV28 and TRBJ2-7, reads DVKVTQSSRYLVKRTGEKVFLECVQDMDHENMFWYRQDPGLGLRLIYFSYDVKMKEKGDIPEGYSVSREKKERFSLILESASTNQTSMYLCASSLIEWAGLLYEQYFGPGTRLTVT.

This sequence joins TRBV7-9 and TRBJ2-3; no definite D call. Germline V gene data show CDR1 as SEHNR and CDR2 as FQNEAQ (reference sequence). Trimming cost V 5 bases and J 1 base, with 13 bases left between them. This CDR3 is 15 amino acids long. The chain's CDR3 is CASSPDSWGTDTQYF. The CDR3 DNA is TGTGCCAGCAGCCCAGACTCGTGGGGCACAGATACGCAGTATTTT.

This clone has a handful of counts. The CDR3 protein is CASSSWTRRDIQYF. As DNA, the CDR3 is TGTGCCAGCAGCTCATGGACAAGGAGGGACATTCAGTACTTC. The rearrangement joins TRBV11-2 to TRBJ2-4; a possible D gene is TRBD2 (6 bases). The germline CDR1 and CDR2 sequences are SGHAT and FQNNGV. Trimming removed 4 bases from V and 8 bases from J, with 15 bases in between. CDR3 size: 14 residues. Full variable domain (rest looked up from reference TRBV11-2 and TRBJ2-4): EAGVAQSPRYKIIEKRQSVAFWCNPISGHATLYWYQQILGQGPKLLIQFQNNGVVDDSQLPKDRFSAERLKGVDSTLKIQPAKLEDSAVYLCASSSWTRRDIQYFGAGTRLSVL.

The chain links TRBV5-1 to TRBJ2-5; D remains unclear. The CDR3 contains 12 residues. The germline CDR1 and CDR2 sequences are SGHRS and YFSETQ. Between the trimmed V and J ends, which lost 0 bases and 4 bases, there was a span of 4 bases. This CDR3 reads CASSLVGETQYF. CDR3 nucleotides: TGCGCCAGCAGCTTGGTGGGAGAGACCCAGTACTTC.

This chain connects TRBV30 to TRBJ1-1; D unclear. Germline V gene data show CDR1 as GTSNPN and CDR2 as SVGIG (reference sequence). V lost 5 bases to trimming and J lost 0 bases, with 7 bases between them. The CDR3 length is 12 residues. The CDR3 reads CAWLVMNTEAFF. As DNA, the CDR3 is TGTGCCTGGCTAGTCATGAACACTGAAGCTTTCTTT.

The chain couples TRBV6-5 to TRBJ1-1; no clear D gene. This CDR3 contains 14 residues. CDR1 and CDR2 from the germline V gene are MNHEY and SVGAGI. Trimming cost V 6 bases and J 1 base, with 12 bases left between them. CDR3 sequence reads: CASRHGEPNTEAFF. The CDR3 nucleotides are TGTGCCAGCAGGCACGGGGAACCGAACACTGAAGCTTTCTTT.

The J gene is TRBJ2-5, the V gene TRBV9; D uncertain. The CDR3 totals 14 residues. The V gene lost 3 bases and the J gene lost 5 bases, with 14 bases spanning the gap. CDR1 is SGDLS, CDR2 YYNGEE, per germline. The CDR3 sequence is CASSAGSPAETQYF. Written as DNA, the CDR3 is TGTGCCAGCAGCGCCGGGTCGCCGGCGGAGACCCAGTACTTC.

V and J are TRBV5-5 and TRBJ2-3; D gene uncertain. The V end lost 4 bases, the J end lost 0 bases, and 15 bases lay between the germline ends. The CDR3 is made up of 16 amino acids. Germline CDR1 SGHKS, CDR2 YYEKEE (reference sequence). Here the CDR3 DNA reads TGTGCCAGCAGCCCCCAGGAGCCTGCTAGCACAGATACGCAGTATTTT. Encoded protein: CASSPQEPASTDTQYF.

J is TRBJ2-7 and V is TRBV7-8; no clear D gene. Germline loops: CDR1 SGHVS, CDR2 FQNEAQ. This CDR3 comprises 14 residues. Between the trimmed V and J ends, which lost 1 base and 0 bases, there was a span of 7 bases. As DNA, the CDR3 is TGTGCCAGCAGCTTAGGTGCCAACTCCTACGAGCAGTACTTC. Its protein product is CASSLGANSYEQYF.

V is TRBV5-5 and J is TRBJ1-5; D is ambiguous. Germline V gene sequence: CDR1 SGHKS, CDR2 YYEKEE (reference sequence). The V end lost 1 base, the J end lost 5 bases, and 7 bases lay between the germline ends. The CDR3 is 13 amino acids. The CDR3 DNA follows: TGTGCCAGCAGCTTGCTGTGGGATCAGCCCCAGCATTTT. This gives the protein CASSLLWDQPQHF.

This clone was detected only once. This rearrangement joins TRBV6-6 to TRBJ1-2; D call uncertain. This CDR3 region has 14 residues. Trimming left V 6 bases short and J 4 bases short, with 15 bases between. The germline gives CDR1 MNHNY, CDR2 SVGAGI (reference sequence). CDR3 sequence: CASSPYWTFYGYTF. CDR3 DNA sequence: TGTGCCAGCAGCCCGTATTGGACGTTCTATGGCTACACCTTC.

The chain employs TRBV28 and TRBJ1-3, with 8 bases fitting TRBD1. The germline V gene encodes CDR1 MDHEN and CDR2 SYDVKM. Trimming removed 5 bases from V and 6 bases from J; junction bases left unmatched: 12. CDR3 length: 16 amino acids. Here the CDR3 reads CASSGPGQGALNTIYF. The CDR3 nucleotides are TGTGCCAGCAGTGGCCCGGGGCAGGGGGCTTTAAACACCATATATTTT. The full variable domain, completed using reference TRBV28 and TRBJ1-3, is DVKVTQSSRYLVKRTGEKVFLECVQDMDHENMFWYRQDPGLGLRLIYFSYDVKMKEKGDIPEGYSVSREKKERFSLILESASTNQTSMYLCASSGPGQGALNTIYFGEGSWLTVV.